This T cell receptor (beta chain) is from a study of shared clonotypes between healthy human individuals. Profiling relied on immunoSEQ multiplex PCR, and the TCRdb table lists in-frame clones only, not all of them. The repertoire includes about 380,000 clones, around 96% of them detected once, and around 0.29% sits in the top ten. Germline CDR1 is MDHEN and CDR2 is SYDVKM. Trimming removed 0 bases at V and 1 base at J, with 9 bases between. The CDR3 runs 16 residues. The receptor comes from a man aged 30 to 39 in good health. The chain carries TRBV28 and TRBJ2-2; D is undetermined. Sequenced material: memory CD8+ T cells sorted from blood. Subset here: CD45RO+ cells pooled with CCR7-negative TemRA cells. CDR3 DNA sequence: TGTGCCAGCAGTTTATGGAAGGGTATGAACACCGGGGAGCTGTTTTTT. It codes for CASSLWKGMNTGELFF.